This T cell receptor (beta chain) is from a study of cytomegalovirus exposure and HLA in healthy donors. General study results and limits: Most TCRs appeared rarely, but some public TCRs recurred in many donors. The productive fraction for most TCR beta V segments was about 87% or about 30% in an earlier analysis. Later findings reportedly placed an Asian-associated ancestry cluster below the 666-donor mean for N-insertions.

PCR involved 60 Vbeta and 13 Jbeta primers. Per the authors' pipeline: The authors later counted 70 million to 85 million unique TCR beta chains, approximately 10 million of them shared. Sequencing was performed with immunoSEQ multiplex PCR; in TCRdb, only in-frame clones are kept and a portion is missing. Clone size and the V and J calls come from that table; the DNA yielded D and trimming. In all, the sample yields 55,000 or so clones. Turning to this clone: Its specificity is not known.

After removal of 2 bases from V and 2 bases from J, the junction contained 6 bases not matched to a gene. This CDR3 is built from 16 residues. Germline V CDR1 and CDR2: MGHRA, YSYEKL. The sequence came from a woman aged 25 to 39 in good health and CMV-seropositive. Sequencing was performed on PBMCs. The chain has TRBV4-1 and TRBJ1-3, with TRBD1 matching 7 bases. Here the CDR3 reads CASSQPTTGAGNTIYF. DNA of the CDR3: TGCGCCAGCAGCCAACCCACTACAGGGGCTGGAAACACCATATATTTT.